Presented here are 6 T cell receptor beta chains from one specimen sequenced in a study of PD-1 blockade in mismatch repair-deficient tumors. Data came from immunoSEQ multiplex PCR; TCRdb stores just in-frame clones and leaves some out. The data contain about 51,000 clones, 78% of them seen just once; the ten biggest clones take up 3.3%. The sequencing here drew on peripheral blood, taken 4 weeks after starting pembrolizumab. The receptors come from an adult with mismatch repair-deficient cancer.

V is TRBV5-1 and J is TRBJ2-1; 11 bases line up with TRBD2. Germline V CDR1 and CDR2: SGHRS, YFSETQ. V lost 0 bases, J lost 9 bases, and 5 bases stayed unmatched. The CDR3 is made up of 15 amino acids. CDR3 DNA: TGCGCCAGCAGCTTGGAAACTAGCGGGAGTGGTGAGCAGTTCTTC. Translating gives CASSLETSGSGEQFF.

In this sample, this clone turned up a few times. The chain is built from TRBV7-2 and TRBJ2-7; no definite D call. The CDR3 loop spans 12 amino acids. Germline values: CDR1 SGHTA, CDR2 FQGNSA. V was pared by 5 bases and J by 4 bases, with 9 bases between. The CDR3 region is CASSREMYEQYF. CDR3 DNA: TGTGCCAGCAGCCGCGAAATGTACGAGCAGTACTTC.

The V call is TRBV14, the J call TRBJ2-2, with D perhaps TRBD1 (6 bases). Germline CDR1 SGHDN, CDR2 FVKESK. This CDR3 is 15 amino acids long. V was trimmed by 4 bases and J by 3 bases, leaving 12 bases between them. CDR3 nucleotides: TGTGCCAGCAGCCCCCGACAGGTTTACACCGGGGAGCTGTTTTTT. Its protein is CASSPRQVYTGELFF.

The chain joins TRBV30 to TRBJ2-2; TRBD1 aligns across 7 bases. The CDR3 has 16 residues. The germline CDR1 and CDR2 sequences are GTSNPN and SVGIG (reference sequence). J lost 0 bases, V lost 0 bases, and 4 bases had no gene match. As DNA, the CDR3 is TGTGCCTGGAGTGTAAGGGACAGCCCGAACACCGGGGAGCTGTTTTTT. Its translation: CAWSVRDSPNTGELFF.

The rearrangement uses TRBV10-3 and TRBJ2-2, with TRBD2 identical over 8 bases. Germline assignment: CDR1 ENHRY and CDR2 SYGVKD. With V trimmed by 3 bases and J by 4 bases, 7 bases remained unmatched. The CDR3 spans 16 residues. In DNA form, the CDR3 reads TGTGCCATCAGTGAAGCAAGCGGGAGTAGCACCGGGGAGCTGTTTTTT. Translated, it gives CAISEASGSSTGELFF.

V gene TRBV18 combines with J gene TRBJ2-3; 16 bases line up with TRBD2. This CDR3 contains 19 residues. Germline V lookup: CDR1 KGHSH, CDR2 LQKENI. The ends lost 5 bases at V and 4 bases at J; junction bases unmatched: 12. The CDR3 nucleotides are TGTGCCAGCTCAAACCCGGGACTAGCGGGAGGGCCGGTTGCAGATACGCAGTATTTT. It specifies CASSNPGLAGGPVADTQYF.